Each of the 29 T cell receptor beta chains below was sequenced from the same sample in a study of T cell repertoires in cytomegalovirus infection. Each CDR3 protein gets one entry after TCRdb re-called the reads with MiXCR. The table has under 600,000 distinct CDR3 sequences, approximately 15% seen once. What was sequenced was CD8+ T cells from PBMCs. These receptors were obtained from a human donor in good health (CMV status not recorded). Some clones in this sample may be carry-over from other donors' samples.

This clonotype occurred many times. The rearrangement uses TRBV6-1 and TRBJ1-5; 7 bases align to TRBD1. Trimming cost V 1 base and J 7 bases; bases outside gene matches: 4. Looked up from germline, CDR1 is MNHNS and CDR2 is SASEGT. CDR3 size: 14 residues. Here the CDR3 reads CASSEGLTGQPQHF. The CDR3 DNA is TGTGCCAGCAGTGAAGGGTTGACAGGGCAGCCCCAGCATTTT.

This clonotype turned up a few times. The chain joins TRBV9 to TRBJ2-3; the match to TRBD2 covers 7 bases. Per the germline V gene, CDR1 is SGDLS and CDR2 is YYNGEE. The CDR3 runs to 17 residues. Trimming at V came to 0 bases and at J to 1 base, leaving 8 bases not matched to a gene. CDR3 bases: TGTGCCAGCAGCGTAGCTAGGACTAGAAAGGGCACAGATACGCAGTATTTT. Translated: CASSVARTRKGTDTQYF.

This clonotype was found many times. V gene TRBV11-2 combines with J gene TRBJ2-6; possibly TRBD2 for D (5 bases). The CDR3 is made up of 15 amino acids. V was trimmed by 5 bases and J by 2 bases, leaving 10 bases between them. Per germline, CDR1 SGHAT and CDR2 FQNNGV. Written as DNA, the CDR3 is TGTGCCAGCAGCAAACAGAGGGCTGGGGCCAACGTCCTGACTTTC. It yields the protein CASSKQRAGANVLTF.

The CDR3 sequence is CASSARDTYEQYF. In nucleotides, the CDR3 is TGTGCCAGCAGCGCGAGGGACACCTACGAGCAGTACTTC. The genes are TRBV11-3 and TRBJ2-7; D might be TRBD1 (6 bases). The V and J ends lost 5 bases and 2 bases respectively, with 10 bases between them. Germline CDR1 is SGHNT and CDR2 is YENEEA. CDR3 size: 13 residues.

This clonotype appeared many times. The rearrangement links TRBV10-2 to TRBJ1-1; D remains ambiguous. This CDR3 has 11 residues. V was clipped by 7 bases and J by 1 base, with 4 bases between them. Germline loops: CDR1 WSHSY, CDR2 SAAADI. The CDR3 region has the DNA TGCGCCAGCATGAGGAACACTGAAGCTTTCTTT. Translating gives CASMRNTEAFF.

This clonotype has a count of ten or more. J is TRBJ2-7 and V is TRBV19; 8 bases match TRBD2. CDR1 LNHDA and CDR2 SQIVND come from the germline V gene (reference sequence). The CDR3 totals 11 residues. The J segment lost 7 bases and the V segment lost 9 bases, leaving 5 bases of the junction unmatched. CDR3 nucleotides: TGTGCCAGCCTGTCGGGGGGGGAGCAGTACTTC. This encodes CASLSGGEQYF. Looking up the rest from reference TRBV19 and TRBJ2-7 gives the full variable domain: DGGITQSPKYLFRKEGQNVTLSCEQNLNHDAMYWYRQDPGQGLRLIYYSQIVNDFQKGDIAEGYSVSREKKESFPLTVTSAQKNPTAFYLCASLSGGEQYFGPGTRLTVT.

CDR3 amino acids: CASSQVTGGVQPQHF. In DNA form, the CDR3 reads TGCGCCAGCAGCCAGGTTACCGGGGGGGTTCAGCCCCAGCATTTT. The chain combines TRBV4-1 with TRBJ1-5, with D perhaps matching TRBD1 (5 bases). The CDR3 consists of 15 residues. V lost 3 bases and J 6 bases, leaving 15 bases between the germline ends. Germline V lookup: CDR1 MGHRA, CDR2 YSYEKL.

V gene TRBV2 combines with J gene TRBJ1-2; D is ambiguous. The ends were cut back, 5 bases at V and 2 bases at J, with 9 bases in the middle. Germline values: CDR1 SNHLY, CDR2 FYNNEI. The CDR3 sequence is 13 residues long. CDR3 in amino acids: CASSHDTNYGYTF. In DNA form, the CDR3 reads TGTGCCAGCAGTCACGACACCAACTATGGCTACACCTTC.

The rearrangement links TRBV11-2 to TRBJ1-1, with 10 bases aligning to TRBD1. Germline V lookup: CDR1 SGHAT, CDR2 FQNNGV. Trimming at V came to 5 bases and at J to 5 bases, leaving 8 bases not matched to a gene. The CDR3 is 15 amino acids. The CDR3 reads CASSHMGTGETEAFF. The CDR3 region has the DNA TGTGCCAGCAGCCACATGGGGACAGGGGAAACTGAAGCTTTCTTT.

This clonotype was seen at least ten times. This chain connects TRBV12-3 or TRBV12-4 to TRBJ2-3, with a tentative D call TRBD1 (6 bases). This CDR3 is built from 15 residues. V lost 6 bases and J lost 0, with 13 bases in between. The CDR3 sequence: CASRLDRLSTDTQYF. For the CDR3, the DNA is TGTGCCAGCAGACTCGACAGGTTAAGCACAGATACGCAGTATTTT.

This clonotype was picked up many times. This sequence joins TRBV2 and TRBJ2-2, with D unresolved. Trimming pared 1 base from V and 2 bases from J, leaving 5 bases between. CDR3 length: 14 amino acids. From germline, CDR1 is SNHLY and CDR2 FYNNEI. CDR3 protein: CASSEDSNTGELFF. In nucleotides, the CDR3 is TGTGCCAGCAGTGAAGACAGTAACACCGGGGAGCTGTTTTTT.

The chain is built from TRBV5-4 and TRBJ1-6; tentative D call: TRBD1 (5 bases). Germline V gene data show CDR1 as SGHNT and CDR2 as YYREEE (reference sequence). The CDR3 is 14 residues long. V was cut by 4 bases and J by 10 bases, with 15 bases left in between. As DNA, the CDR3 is TGTGCCAGCAGCCCCGGGACTCTGGGGTCACCCCTCCACTTT. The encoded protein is CASSPGTLGSPLHF.

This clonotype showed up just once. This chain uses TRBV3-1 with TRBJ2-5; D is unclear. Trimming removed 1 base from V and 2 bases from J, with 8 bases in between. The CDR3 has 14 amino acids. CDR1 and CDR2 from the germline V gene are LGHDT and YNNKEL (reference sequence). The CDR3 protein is CASSQAEPQETQYF. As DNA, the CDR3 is TGTGCCAGCAGCCAAGCGGAGCCACAAGAGACCCAGTACTTC.

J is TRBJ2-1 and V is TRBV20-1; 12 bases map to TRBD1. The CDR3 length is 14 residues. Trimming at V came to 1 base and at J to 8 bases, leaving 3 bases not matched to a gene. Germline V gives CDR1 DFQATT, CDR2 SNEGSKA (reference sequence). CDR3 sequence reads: CSARGGTGGDEQFF. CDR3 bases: TGCAGTGCTAGAGGTGGGACAGGGGGCGATGAGCAGTTCTTC.

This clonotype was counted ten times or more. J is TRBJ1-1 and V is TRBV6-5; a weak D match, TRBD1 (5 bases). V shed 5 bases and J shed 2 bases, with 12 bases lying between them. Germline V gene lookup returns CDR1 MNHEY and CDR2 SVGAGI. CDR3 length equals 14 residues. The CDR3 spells CASSISGTNTEAFF. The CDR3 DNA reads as TGTGCCAGCAGTATATCCGGGACTAACACTGAAGCTTTCTTT.

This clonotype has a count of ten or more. CDR3 sequence reads: CASSLRGYVEQYF. The DNA for the CDR3 is TGTGCCAGCAGCCTCAGGGGGTACGTGGAGCAGTACTTC. V usage is TRBV12-3 or TRBV12-4 and J usage is TRBJ2-7; 7 positions agree with TRBD1. This CDR3 region has 13 residues. J was trimmed by 7 bases and V by 6 bases; bases with no gene match: 9.

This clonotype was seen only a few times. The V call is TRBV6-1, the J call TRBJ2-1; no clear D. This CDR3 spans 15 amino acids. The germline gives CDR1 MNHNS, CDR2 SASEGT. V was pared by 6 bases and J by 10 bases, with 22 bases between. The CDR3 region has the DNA TGTGCCAGCAGAGGTGTGGACCCCTCCCTGCGGGAGCAGTTCTTC. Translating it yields CASRGVDPSLREQFF.

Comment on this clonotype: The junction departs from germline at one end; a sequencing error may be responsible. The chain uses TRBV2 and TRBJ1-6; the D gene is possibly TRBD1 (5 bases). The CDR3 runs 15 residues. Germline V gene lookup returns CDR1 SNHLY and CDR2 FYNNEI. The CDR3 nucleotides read TGTGCCAGCAGTGACCCAGGGTTCGATAATTCACCCCTCCAATTT. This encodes CASSDPGFDNSPLQF.

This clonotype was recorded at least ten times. The CDR3 protein is CASRSRAGTSSYNEQFF. As DNA, the CDR3 is TGTGCCAGTAGAAGTAGGGCGGGGACGAGCTCCTACAATGAGCAGTTCTTC. The V gene is TRBV19, the J gene TRBJ2-1, with D possibly being TRBD2 (6 bases). Trimming left V 6 bases short and J 0 bases short, with 18 bases between. This CDR3 is 17 amino acids long. CDR1 LNHDA and CDR2 SQIVND come from the germline V gene (reference sequence).

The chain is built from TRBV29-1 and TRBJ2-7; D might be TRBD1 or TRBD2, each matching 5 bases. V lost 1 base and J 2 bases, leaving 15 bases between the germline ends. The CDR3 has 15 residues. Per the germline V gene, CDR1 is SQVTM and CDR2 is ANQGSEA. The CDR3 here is CSVEVRDGAPYEQYF. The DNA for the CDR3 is TGCAGCGTTGAAGTTCGGGACGGAGCTCCCTACGAGCAGTACTTC.

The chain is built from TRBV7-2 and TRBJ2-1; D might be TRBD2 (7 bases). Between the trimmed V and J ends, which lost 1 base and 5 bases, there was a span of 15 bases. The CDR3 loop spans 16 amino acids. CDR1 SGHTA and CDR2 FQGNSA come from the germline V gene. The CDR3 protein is CASSLVRGGGHNEQFF. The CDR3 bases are TGTGCCAGCAGCTTAGTTAGGGGAGGGGGTCACAATGAGCAGTTCTTC.

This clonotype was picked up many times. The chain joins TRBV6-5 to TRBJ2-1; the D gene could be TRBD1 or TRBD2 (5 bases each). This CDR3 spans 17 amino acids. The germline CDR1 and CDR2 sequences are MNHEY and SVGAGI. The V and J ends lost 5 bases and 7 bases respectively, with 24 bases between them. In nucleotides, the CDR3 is TGTGCCAGCAGTCCAAGGTGGGTCCCCGGGACCAAGAATGAGCAGTTCTTC. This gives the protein CASSPRWVPGTKNEQFF.

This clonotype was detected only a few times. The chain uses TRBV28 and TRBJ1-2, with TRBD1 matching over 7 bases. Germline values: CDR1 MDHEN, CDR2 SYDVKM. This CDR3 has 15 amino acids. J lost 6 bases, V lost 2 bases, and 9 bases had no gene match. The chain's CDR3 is CASSLPTGRKDGYTF. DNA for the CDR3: TGTGCCAGCAGTTTACCGACAGGGAGGAAAGATGGCTACACCTTC.

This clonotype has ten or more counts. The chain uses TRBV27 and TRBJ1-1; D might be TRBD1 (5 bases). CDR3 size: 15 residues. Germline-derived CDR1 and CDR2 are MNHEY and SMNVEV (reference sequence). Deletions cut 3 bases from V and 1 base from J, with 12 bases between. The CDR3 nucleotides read TGTGCCAGCAGTTTGATAGGGGCTGGGAACACTGAAGCTTTCTTT. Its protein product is CASSLIGAGNTEAFF.

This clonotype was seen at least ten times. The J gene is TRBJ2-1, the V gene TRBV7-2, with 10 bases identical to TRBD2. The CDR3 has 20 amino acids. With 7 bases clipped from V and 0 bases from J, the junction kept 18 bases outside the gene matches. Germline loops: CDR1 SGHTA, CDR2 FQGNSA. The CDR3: CASTNTDLAGGPISYNEQFF. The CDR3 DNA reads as TGTGCCAGCACCAATACCGACTTAGCGGGAGGCCCCATCTCCTACAATGAGCAGTTCTTC.

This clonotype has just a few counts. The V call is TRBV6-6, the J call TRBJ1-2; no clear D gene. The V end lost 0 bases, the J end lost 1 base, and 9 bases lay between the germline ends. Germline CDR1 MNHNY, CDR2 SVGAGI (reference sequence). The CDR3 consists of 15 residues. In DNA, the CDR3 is TGTGCCAGCAGTTACTCCCGGACGCTTAACTATGGCTACACCTTC. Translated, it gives CASSYSRTLNYGYTF.

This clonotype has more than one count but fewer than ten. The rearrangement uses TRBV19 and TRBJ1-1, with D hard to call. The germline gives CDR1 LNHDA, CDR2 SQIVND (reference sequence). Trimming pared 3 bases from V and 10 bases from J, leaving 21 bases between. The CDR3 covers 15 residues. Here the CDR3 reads CASSMEEGGSSGAFF. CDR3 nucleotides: TGTGCCAGTAGTATGGAGGAGGGTGGGTCCTCGGGAGCTTTCTTT.

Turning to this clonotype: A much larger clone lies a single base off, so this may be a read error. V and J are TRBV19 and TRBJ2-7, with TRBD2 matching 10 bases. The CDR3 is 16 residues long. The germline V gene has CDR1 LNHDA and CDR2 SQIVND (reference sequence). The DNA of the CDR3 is TGTGCCAGTAGTCCACCCGGAACTAGCGGGATTTACGAGCAGTGCTTC. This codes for CASSPPGTSGIYEQCF.

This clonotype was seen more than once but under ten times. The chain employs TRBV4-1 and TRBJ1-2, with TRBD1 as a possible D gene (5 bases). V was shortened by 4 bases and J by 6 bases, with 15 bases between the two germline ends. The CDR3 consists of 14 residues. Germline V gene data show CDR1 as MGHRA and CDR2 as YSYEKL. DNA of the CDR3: TGCGCCAGCAGCCTGTTGGGACCGGAGGATGGCTACACCTTC. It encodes CASSLLGPEDGYTF.